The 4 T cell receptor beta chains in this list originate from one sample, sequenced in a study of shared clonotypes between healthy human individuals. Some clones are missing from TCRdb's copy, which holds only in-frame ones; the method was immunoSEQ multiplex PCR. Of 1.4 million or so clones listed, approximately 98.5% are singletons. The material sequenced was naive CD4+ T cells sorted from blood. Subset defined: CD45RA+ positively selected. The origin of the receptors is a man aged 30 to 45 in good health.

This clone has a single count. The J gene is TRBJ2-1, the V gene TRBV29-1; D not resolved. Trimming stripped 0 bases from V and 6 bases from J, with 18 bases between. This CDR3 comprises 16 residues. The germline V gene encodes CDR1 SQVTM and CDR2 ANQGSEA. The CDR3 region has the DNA TGCAGCGTTGAAGACAGGCAGAACCCTAACTTCAATGAGCAGTTCTTC. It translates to CSVEDRQNPNFNEQFF.

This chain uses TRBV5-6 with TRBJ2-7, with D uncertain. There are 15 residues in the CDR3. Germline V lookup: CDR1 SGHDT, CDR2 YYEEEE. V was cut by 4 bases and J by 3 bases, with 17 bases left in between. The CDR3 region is CASSRWVLDGYEQYF. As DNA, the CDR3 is TGTGCCAGCAGCAGATGGGTCCTGGACGGCTACGAGCAGTACTTC.

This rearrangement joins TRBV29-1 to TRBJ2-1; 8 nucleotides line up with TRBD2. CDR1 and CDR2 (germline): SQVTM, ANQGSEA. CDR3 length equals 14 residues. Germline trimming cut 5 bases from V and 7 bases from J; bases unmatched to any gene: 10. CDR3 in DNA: TGCAGCGTTATGGACAGCGGGAGTTTGAATGAGCAGTTCTTC. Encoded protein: CSVMDSGSLNEQFF.

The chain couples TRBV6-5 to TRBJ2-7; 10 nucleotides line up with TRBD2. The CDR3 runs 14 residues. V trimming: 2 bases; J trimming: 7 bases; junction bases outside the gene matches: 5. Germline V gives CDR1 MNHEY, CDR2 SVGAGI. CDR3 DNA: TGTGCCAGCAGTTACCCTGGACTAGCGGAAGAGCAGTACTTC. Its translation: CASSYPGLAEEQYF.